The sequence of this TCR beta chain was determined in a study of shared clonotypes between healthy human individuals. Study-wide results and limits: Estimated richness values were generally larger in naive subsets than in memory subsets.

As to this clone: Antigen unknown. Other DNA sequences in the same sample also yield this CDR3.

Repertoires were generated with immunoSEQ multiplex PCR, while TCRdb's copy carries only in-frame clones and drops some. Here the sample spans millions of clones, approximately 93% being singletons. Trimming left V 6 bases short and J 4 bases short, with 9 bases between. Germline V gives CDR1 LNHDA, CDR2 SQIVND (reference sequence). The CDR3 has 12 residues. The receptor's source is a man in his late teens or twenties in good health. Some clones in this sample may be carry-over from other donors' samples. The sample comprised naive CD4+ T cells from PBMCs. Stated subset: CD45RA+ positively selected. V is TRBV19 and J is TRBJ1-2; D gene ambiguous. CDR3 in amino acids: CASSPGSYGYTF. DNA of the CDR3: TGTGCCAGTAGCCCAGGCAGCTATGGCTACACCTTC.